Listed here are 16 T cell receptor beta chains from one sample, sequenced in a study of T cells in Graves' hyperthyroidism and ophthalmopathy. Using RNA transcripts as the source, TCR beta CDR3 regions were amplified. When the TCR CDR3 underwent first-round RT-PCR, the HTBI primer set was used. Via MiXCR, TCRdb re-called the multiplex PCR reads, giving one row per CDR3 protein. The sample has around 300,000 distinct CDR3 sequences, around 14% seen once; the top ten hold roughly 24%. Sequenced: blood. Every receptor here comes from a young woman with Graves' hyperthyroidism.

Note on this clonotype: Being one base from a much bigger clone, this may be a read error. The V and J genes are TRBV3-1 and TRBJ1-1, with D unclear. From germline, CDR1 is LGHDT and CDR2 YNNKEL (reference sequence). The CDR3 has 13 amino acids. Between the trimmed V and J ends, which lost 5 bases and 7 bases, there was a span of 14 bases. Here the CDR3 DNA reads TGTGCCAGCAGCTACAATCTGGCCCTTGAAGCTTTCTTT. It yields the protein CASSYNLALEAFF.

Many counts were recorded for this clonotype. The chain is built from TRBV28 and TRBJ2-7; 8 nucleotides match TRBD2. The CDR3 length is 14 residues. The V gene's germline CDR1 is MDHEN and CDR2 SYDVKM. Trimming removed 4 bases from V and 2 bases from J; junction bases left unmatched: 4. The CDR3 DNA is TGTGCCAGCAGTTCAGGACTAGCTCCCTACGAGCAGTACTTC. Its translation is CASSSGLAPYEQYF.

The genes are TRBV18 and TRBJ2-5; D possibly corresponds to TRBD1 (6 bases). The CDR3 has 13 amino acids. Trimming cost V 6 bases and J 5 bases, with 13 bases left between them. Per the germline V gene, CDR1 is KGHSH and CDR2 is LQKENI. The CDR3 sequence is CASSSGTTETQYF. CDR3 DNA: TGTGCCAGCTCTTCCGGGACAACGGAGACCCAGTACTTC.

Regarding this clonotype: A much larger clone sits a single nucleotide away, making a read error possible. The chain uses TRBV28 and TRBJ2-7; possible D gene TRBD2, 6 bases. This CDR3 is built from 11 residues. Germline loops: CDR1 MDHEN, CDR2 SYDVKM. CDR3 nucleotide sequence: TGTGCCAGCAGGGGAGGCCTACAGCAGCACTTC. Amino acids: CASRGGLQQHF.

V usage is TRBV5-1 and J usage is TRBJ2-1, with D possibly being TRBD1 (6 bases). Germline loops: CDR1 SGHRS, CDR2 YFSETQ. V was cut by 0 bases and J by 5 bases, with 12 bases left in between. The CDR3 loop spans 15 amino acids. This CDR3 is CASSLDVGHNNEQFF. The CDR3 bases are TGCGCCAGCAGCTTGGATGTGGGACACAACAATGAGCAGTTCTTC.

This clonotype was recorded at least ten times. Here the CDR3 DNA reads TGTGCCAGCAGTTCGGACGGAAACAATCAGCCCCAGCATTTT. Translation: CASSSDGNNQPQHF. V is TRBV12-3 or TRBV12-4 and J is TRBJ1-5; D gene uncertain. The CDR3 runs to 14 residues. Trimming shortened V by 4 bases and J by 3 bases, and 10 bases separated the two germline ends.

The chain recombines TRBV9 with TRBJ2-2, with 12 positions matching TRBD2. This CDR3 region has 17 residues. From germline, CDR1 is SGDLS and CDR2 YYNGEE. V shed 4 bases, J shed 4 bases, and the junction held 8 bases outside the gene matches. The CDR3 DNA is TGTGCCAGCAGCTCCCGGACTAGCGGGACGGTCACCGGGGAGCTGTTTTTT. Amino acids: CASSSRTSGTVTGELFF. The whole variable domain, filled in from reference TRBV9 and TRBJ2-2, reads DSGVTQTPKHLITATGQRVTLRCSPRSGDLSVYWYQQSLDQGLQFLIQYYNGEERAKGNILERFSAQQFPDLHSELNLSSLELGDSALYFCASSSRTSGTVTGELFFGEGSRLTVL.

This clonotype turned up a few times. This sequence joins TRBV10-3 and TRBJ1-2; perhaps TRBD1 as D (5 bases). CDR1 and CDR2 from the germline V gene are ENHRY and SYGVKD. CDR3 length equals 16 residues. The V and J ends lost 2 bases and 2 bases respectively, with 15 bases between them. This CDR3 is CAISELSPGRNYGYTF. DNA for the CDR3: TGTGCCATCAGTGAGCTAAGTCCGGGACGGAACTATGGCTACACCTTC.

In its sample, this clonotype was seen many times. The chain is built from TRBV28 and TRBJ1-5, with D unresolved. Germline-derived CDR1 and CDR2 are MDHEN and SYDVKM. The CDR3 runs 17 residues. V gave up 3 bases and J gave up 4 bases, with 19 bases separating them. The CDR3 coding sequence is TGTGCCAGCAGTTTTTCCTGGTCGTCGGGGAAAAATCAGCCCCAGCATTTT. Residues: CASSFSWSSGKNQPQHF.

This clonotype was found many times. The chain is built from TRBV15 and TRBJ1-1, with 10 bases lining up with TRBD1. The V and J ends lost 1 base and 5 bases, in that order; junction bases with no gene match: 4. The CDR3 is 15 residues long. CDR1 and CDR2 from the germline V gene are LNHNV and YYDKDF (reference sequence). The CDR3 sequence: CATSRGDRGRTEAFF. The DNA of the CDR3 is TGTGCCACCAGCAGAGGAGACAGGGGGCGAACTGAAGCTTTCTTT.

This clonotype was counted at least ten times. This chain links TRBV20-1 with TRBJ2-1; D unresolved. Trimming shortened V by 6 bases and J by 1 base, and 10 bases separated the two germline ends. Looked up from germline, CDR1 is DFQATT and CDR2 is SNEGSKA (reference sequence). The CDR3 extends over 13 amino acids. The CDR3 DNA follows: TGCAGTGCCCTTATACCTTCCTACAATGAGCAGTTCTTC. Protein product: CSALIPSYNEQFF.

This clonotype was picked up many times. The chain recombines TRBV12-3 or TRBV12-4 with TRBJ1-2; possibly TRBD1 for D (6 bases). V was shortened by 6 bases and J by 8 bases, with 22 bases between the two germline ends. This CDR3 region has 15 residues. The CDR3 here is CASRLRGGMLEGYTF. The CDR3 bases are TGTGCCAGCAGGTTGAGGGGGGGCATGTTGGAGGGCTACACCTTC.

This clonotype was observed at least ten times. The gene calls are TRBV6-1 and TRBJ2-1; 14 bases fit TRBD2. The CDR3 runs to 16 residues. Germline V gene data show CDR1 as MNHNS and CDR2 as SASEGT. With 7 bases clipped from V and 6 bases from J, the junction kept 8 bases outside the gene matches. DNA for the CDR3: TGTGCCAGCAACCAACCGGGACTAGCGGGAGTCAATGAGCAGTTCTTC. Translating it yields CASNQPGLAGVNEQFF.

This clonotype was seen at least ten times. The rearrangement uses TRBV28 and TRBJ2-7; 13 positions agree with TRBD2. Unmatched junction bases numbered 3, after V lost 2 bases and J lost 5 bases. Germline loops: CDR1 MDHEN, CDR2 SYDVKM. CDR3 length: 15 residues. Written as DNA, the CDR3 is TGTGCCAGCAGTTTAGCTGGGACTAGCGGGAACGAGCAGTACTTC. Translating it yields CASSLAGTSGNEQYF.

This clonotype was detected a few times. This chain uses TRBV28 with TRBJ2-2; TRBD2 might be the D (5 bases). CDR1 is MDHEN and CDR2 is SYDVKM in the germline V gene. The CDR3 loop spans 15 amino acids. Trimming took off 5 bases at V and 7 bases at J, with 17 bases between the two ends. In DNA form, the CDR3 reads TGTGCCAGCAGTCCCCCTCGGGGAATCCACGGGGAGCTGTTTTTT. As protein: CASSPPRGIHGELFF.

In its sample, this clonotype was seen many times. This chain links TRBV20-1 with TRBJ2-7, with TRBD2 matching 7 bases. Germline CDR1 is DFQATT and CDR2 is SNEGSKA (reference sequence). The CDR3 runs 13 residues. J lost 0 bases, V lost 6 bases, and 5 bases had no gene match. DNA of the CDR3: TGCAGTGCATTAAGACTAGCCTCCTACGAGCAGTACTTC. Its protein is CSALRLASYEQYF.